Sequencing of this T cell receptor (beta chain) was carried out in a study of shared clonotypes between healthy human individuals. The CDR3 is 14 residues long. Germline V lookup: CDR1 SGHAT, CDR2 FQNNGV. The V end was cut by 5 bases, the J end by 0 bases, with 10 bases between. Regarding this clone: Its antigen remains unidentified.

Points from the study as a whole: Naive subsets generally exceeded memory subsets in estimated richness.

Method: immunoSEQ multiplex PCR; TCRdb's copy keeps in-frame clones and lacks some. The sample has about 1 million clones, approximately 80% seen once. The gene calls are TRBV11-2 and TRBJ1-1; D is undetermined. The sequence was obtained from a man younger than 35 in good health. Some clones in this sample may be carry-over from other donors' samples. Material: memory CD4+ T cells from PBMCs. Subset defined: CD45RA-negative fraction. This CDR3 reads CASSPYELNTEAFF. The CDR3 DNA is TGTGCCAGCAGCCCATACGAACTGAACACTGAAGCTTTCTTT.